These 32 T cell receptor beta chains were sequenced from one sample in a study of blood T cell repertoires in COVID-19. Only in-frame clones appear in the TCRdb table, and some are missing; sequencing was by immunoSEQ multiplex PCR. The sample yields roughly 260,000 clones, 70% to 90% seen once. The sequencing input was peripheral blood. These receptors all stem from a woman aged 45 to 65 with acute or convalescent COVID-19.

This chain joins TRBV30 and TRBJ2-1; 11 bases match TRBD2. This CDR3 has 14 amino acids. In germline, CDR1 is GTSNPN, CDR2 SVGIG (reference sequence). The V segment lost 5 bases and the J segment 4 bases; nucleotides outside the gene matches: 4. CDR3 in DNA: TGTGCCTGGGCCAGACTAGCGGGGTACAATGAGCAGTTCTTC. Translation gives CAWARLAGYNEQFF.

This clone was counted between two and nine times. The rearrangement links TRBV10-3 to TRBJ1-1; 7 positions agree with TRBD1. The CDR3 loop spans 15 amino acids. V dropped 4 bases and J dropped 4; count of bases not matched to a gene: 9. Per germline, CDR1 ENHRY and CDR2 SYGVKD. The CDR3 sequence: CAISALQGSSTEAFF. CDR3 DNA: TGTGCCATCAGTGCCCTACAGGGGAGCAGCACTGAAGCTTTCTTT.

The chain couples TRBV9 to TRBJ2-3, with TRBD1 matching 8 bases. V shed 4 bases, J shed 0 bases, and the junction held 10 bases outside the gene matches. This CDR3 region has 17 residues. Germline V CDR1 and CDR2: SGDLS, YYNGEE. The CDR3 is CASSPRQGMASTDTQYF. Written as DNA, the CDR3 is TGTGCCAGCAGCCCCCGACAGGGGATGGCTAGCACAGATACGCAGTATTTT.

CDR3 protein: CASSPHPGEKGYEQYF. CDR3 in DNA: TGTGCCAGCAGCCCACACCCAGGGGAGAAGGGCTACGAGCAGTACTTC. J is TRBJ2-7 and V is TRBV6-2 or TRBV6-3; a weak D match, TRBD1 (6 bases). CDR1 is MNHEY and CDR2 is SVGEGT in the germline V gene. This CDR3 is built from 16 residues. The germline V and J ends were trimmed by 6 bases and 3 bases, with 21 bases remaining between them.

This clone was detected once. The chain is built from TRBV5-4 and TRBJ1-2; D is undetermined. V lost 0 bases, J lost 4 bases, and 4 bases lay in between. The CDR3 has 12 residues. Germline-derived CDR1 and CDR2 are SGHNT and YYREEE (reference sequence). The CDR3 loop reads CASSLDRYGYTF. The CDR3 DNA is TGTGCCAGCAGCTTGGATCGCTATGGCTACACCTTC.

CDR3 loop: CAWSARDSDDSNQPQHF. The CDR3 coding sequence is TGTGCCTGGAGTGCAAGGGACAGCGATGATAGCAATCAGCCCCAGCATTTT. The rearrangement joins TRBV30 to TRBJ1-5; TRBD1 matches at 7 bases. V shed 1 base, J shed 0 bases, and the junction held 9 bases outside the gene matches. The CDR3 consists of 17 residues. Germline V gives CDR1 GTSNPN, CDR2 SVGIG (reference sequence).

The J gene is TRBJ2-1, the V gene TRBV5-5; TRBD2 is a possible D gene (6 bases). Per germline, CDR1 SGHKS and CDR2 YYEKEE (reference sequence). V was cut by 4 bases and J by 5 bases, with 19 bases left in between. The CDR3 totals 16 residues. The DNA of the CDR3 is TGTGCCAGCAGCCCCCCTCTCGGGAGCGGTAACAATGAGCAGTTCTTC. Its protein product is CASSPPLGSGNNEQFF.

The V gene is TRBV23-1, the J gene TRBJ1-5; TRBD1 matches 7 bases. TRBV23-1 is labeled an ORF, and its function is uncertain. The CDR3 spans 15 residues. The V segment lost 3 bases and the J segment 6 bases; nucleotides outside the gene matches: 8. Here the CDR3 reads CASSHPTGSGQPQHF. DNA of the CDR3: TGCGCCAGCAGTCACCCGACAGGGTCGGGTCAGCCCCAGCATTTT.

V gene TRBV6-4 combines with J gene TRBJ2-5, with D tentatively TRBD1 (6 bases). With 7 bases removed from V and 5 bases from J, the gap between germline ends came to 14 bases. Per germline, CDR1 MRHNA and CDR2 SNTAGT. CDR3 length equals 13 residues. DNA of the CDR3: TGTGCCAGCAAAAACCTCCAGGGGGAGACCCAGTACTTC. Amino acids: CASKNLQGETQYF.

This sequence joins TRBV24-1 and TRBJ1-1, with D tentatively TRBD1 (5 bases). Germline-derived CDR1 and CDR2 are KGHDR and SFDVKD. The CDR3 loop spans 15 amino acids. With 2 bases removed from V and 2 bases from J, the gap between germline ends came to 11 bases. In DNA form, the CDR3 reads TGTGCCACCAGTGATTCCCAGACAGAAAACACTGAAGCTTTCTTT. Its protein product is CATSDSQTENTEAFF.

The chain recombines TRBV28 with TRBJ1-3; 9 bases fit TRBD1. Germline V gene data show CDR1 as MDHEN and CDR2 as SYDVKM. The length of the CDR3 is 15 residues. J gave up 4 bases and V 3 bases, and 4 bases lay outside the gene matches. The CDR3 DNA follows: TGTGCCAGCAGTTTCGGGGGACAGGGAGGAAACACCATATATTTT. Translated: CASSFGGQGGNTIYF.

V gene TRBV6-1 combines with J gene TRBJ1-6; no reliable D call. V dropped 0 bases and J dropped 2 bases, with 8 bases sitting between them. In germline, CDR1 is MNHNS, CDR2 SASEGT. The CDR3 consists of 16 residues. This CDR3 reads CASSEAARAYNSPLHF. The DNA for the CDR3 is TGTGCCAGCAGTGAAGCGGCGCGGGCCTATAATTCACCCCTCCACTTT.

The V gene is TRBV7-2, the J gene TRBJ2-1; no clear D. CDR3 size: 13 residues. V gave up 4 bases and J gave up 9 bases, with 13 bases separating them. The germline V gene encodes CDR1 SGHTA and CDR2 FQGNSA. CDR3 sequence (DNA): TGTGCCAGCAGCTCGGCCCTCGGCGGTGAGCAGTTCTTC. This sequence encodes CASSSALGGEQFF.

V usage is TRBV5-4 and J usage is TRBJ1-2; possible D gene TRBD1, 6 bases. The V gene's germline CDR1 is SGHNT and CDR2 YYREEE (reference sequence). Trimming took 0 bases from V and 6 from J, leaving 12 bases between them. This CDR3 spans 14 amino acids. CDR3 protein: CASSLEQGRDGYTF. The CDR3, as DNA: TGTGCCAGCAGCTTGGAACAGGGAAGGGATGGCTACACCTTC.

This chain joins TRBV5-1 and TRBJ2-1; TRBD1 matches 10 bases. The germline CDR1 and CDR2 sequences are SGHRS and YFSETQ. The CDR3 sequence is 16 residues long. The trim removed 5 bases at V and 5 bases at J, leaving 10 bases unmatched. The chain's CDR3 is CASRLGAGQGNNEQFF. For the CDR3, the DNA is TGCGCCAGCAGACTCGGAGCGGGACAGGGGAACAATGAGCAGTTCTTC. The full variable domain, with the rest looked up from reference TRBV5-1 and TRBJ2-1, is KAGVTQTPRYLIKTRGQQVTLSCSPISGHRSVSWYQQTPGQGLQFLFEYFSETQRNKGNFPGRFSGRQFSNSRSEMNVSTLELGDSALYLCASRLGAGQGNNEQFFGPGTRLTVL.

A few counts support this clone. Here the CDR3 DNA reads TGCAGCGTTGAGGGACTAGCGGGAAACACCGGGGAGCTGTTTTTT. Translating gives CSVEGLAGNTGELFF. V is TRBV29-1 and J is TRBJ2-2, with 13 positions matching TRBD2. The ends lost 3 bases at V and 2 bases at J; junction bases unmatched: 0. The CDR3 totals 15 residues. Germline CDR1 reads SQVTM; CDR2 reads ANQGSEA.

This chain connects TRBV19 to TRBJ1-2, with D uncertain. The length of the CDR3 is 13 residues. The V end was cut by 6 bases, the J end by 2 bases, with 10 bases between. CDR1 is LNHDA and CDR2 is SQIVND in the germline V gene (reference sequence). The chain's CDR3 is CASRPDYNYGYTF. The CDR3 region has the DNA TGTGCCAGTAGGCCAGACTACAACTATGGCTACACCTTC.

This clone was observed a few times. The rearrangement uses TRBV7-2 and TRBJ1-5, with D maybe TRBD1 (5 bases). Per germline, CDR1 SGHTA and CDR2 FQGNSA. The CDR3 consists of 15 residues. V lost 4 bases and J 0 bases, leaving 10 bases between the germline ends. The CDR3: CASSWTSLSNQPQHF. CDR3 in DNA: TGTGCCAGCAGCTGGACAAGCCTTAGCAATCAGCCCCAGCATTTT.

With respect to this clone: Other DNA sequences in this specimen translate into the identical CDR3. This sequence joins TRBV27 and TRBJ1-2; D remains unclear. The CDR3 contains 13 residues. Germline CDR1 reads MNHEY; CDR2 reads SMNVEV (reference sequence). V was clipped by 2 bases and J by 2 bases, with 6 bases between them. This chain's CDR3 is CASSLRGNYGYTF. For the CDR3, the DNA is TGTGCCAGCAGTTTACGGGGAAACTATGGCTACACCTTC.

This clone occurred once. V and J are TRBV6-5 and TRBJ1-1; D unresolved. This CDR3 contains 13 residues. In germline, CDR1 is MNHEY, CDR2 SVGAGI. Trimming left V 2 bases short and J 1 base short, with 5 bases between. The CDR3 coding sequence is TGTGCCAGCAGTTACGGGAGGAACACTGAAGCTTTCTTT. It is translated as CASSYGRNTEAFF.

The chain links TRBV9 to TRBJ2-1, with 8 bases aligning to TRBD2. The length of the CDR3 is 15 residues. The trim removed 0 bases at V and 8 bases at J, leaving 7 bases unmatched. Germline V CDR1 and CDR2: SGDLS, YYNGEE. CDR3 in DNA: TGTGCCAGCAGCGTAGAAGCGGGAGTCGTGGATGAGCAGTTCTTC. Protein: CASSVEAGVVDEQFF. Based on the CDR3 plus reference TRBV9 and TRBJ2-1, the full variable domain is DSGVTQTPKHLITATGQRVTLRCSPRSGDLSVYWYQQSLDQGLQFLIQYYNGEERAKGNILERFSAQQFPDLHSELNLSSLELGDSALYFCASSVEAGVVDEQFFGPGTRLTVL.

The V call is TRBV7-9, the J call TRBJ1-2; 8 bases agree with TRBD1. Unmatched junction bases numbered 9, after V lost 5 bases and J lost 4 bases. The CDR3 has 15 residues. CDR1 and CDR2 (germline): SEHNR, FQNEAQ (reference sequence). CDR3 DNA: TGTGCCAGCAGCCTCGGACAGGGACTGACCTATGGCTACACCTTC. Encoded protein: CASSLGQGLTYGYTF. The full variable domain, completed using reference TRBV7-9 and TRBJ1-2, is DTGVSQNPRHKITKRGQNVTFRCDPISEHNRLYWYRQTLGQGPEFLTYFQNEAQLEKSRLLSDRFSAERPKGSFSTLEIQRTEQGDSAMYLCASSLGQGLTYGYTFGSGTRLTVV.

CDR3 sequence (DNA): TGCGCCAGCAGTCTACAGGCGCACTATGGCTACACCTTC. The encoded protein is CASSLQAHYGYTF. The V gene is TRBV5-1, the J gene TRBJ1-2, with D possibly TRBD1 on 5 matching bases. The CDR3 loop spans 13 amino acids. The germline V gene encodes CDR1 SGHRS and CDR2 YFSETQ. Trimming pared 5 bases from V and 3 bases from J, leaving 11 bases between.

The rearrangement links TRBV6-1 to TRBJ1-2; maybe TRBD1 (5 bases). Trimming left V 1 base short and J 7 bases short, with 10 bases between. From germline, CDR1 is MNHNS and CDR2 SASEGT. The CDR3 has 13 amino acids. This chain's CDR3 is CASSEGVRAGYTF. The CDR3 DNA reads TGTGCCAGCAGTGAAGGCGTCAGGGCTGGCTACACCTTC.

The chain combines TRBV2 with TRBJ2-5, with 10 bases fitting TRBD2. Trimming took 9 bases from V and 5 from J; bases not matched to a gene: 9. The CDR3 covers 14 residues. Germline V gene data show CDR1 as SNHLY and CDR2 as FYNNEI. For the CDR3, the DNA is TGTGCCAGGAGCTCTAGCGGGAGTTGGGAGACCCAGTACTTC. Translating it yields CARSSSGSWETQYF. Variable domain in full (rest from reference TRBV2 and TRBJ2-5): EPEVTQTPSHQVTQMGQEVILRCVPISNHLYFYWYRQILGQKVEFLVSFYNNEISEKSEIFDDQFSVERPDGSNFTLKIRSTKLEDSAMYFCARSSSGSWETQYFGPGTRLLVL.

The chain couples TRBV7-9 to TRBJ2-1; 11 bases map to TRBD2. The CDR3 loop spans 16 amino acids. Germline assignment: CDR1 SEHNR and CDR2 FQNEAQ (reference sequence). J was trimmed by 2 bases and V by 5 bases; bases with no gene match: 5. The CDR3 reads CASSDRLAGTYNEQFF. For the CDR3, the DNA is TGTGCCAGCAGCGATCGACTAGCGGGAACCTACAATGAGCAGTTCTTC.

The V and J genes are TRBV3-1 (or the pseudogene TRBV3-2) and TRBJ1-2; 7 positions match TRBD1. V lost 7 bases and J lost 11; bases outside the gene matches: 16. From germline, CDR1 is LGHDT and CDR2 YNNKEL (reference sequence). The CDR3 extends over 14 amino acids. The CDR3: CASTRAGGVLRYTF. CDR3 DNA: TGTGCCAGCACTCGCGCAGGGGGAGTTTTGAGATACACCTTC.

The chain carries TRBV4-2 and TRBJ2-5, with D possibly being TRBD2 (6 bases). Germline CDR1 is LGHNA and CDR2 is YNFKEQ. The V gene lost 4 bases and the J gene lost 5 bases, with 17 bases spanning the gap. The CDR3 extends over 15 amino acids. The CDR3 nucleotides are TGTGCCAGCAGCCCTGGGACTCCTAGGTGGGAGACCCAGTACTTC. It encodes CASSPGTPRWETQYF.

V gene TRBV12-3 or TRBV12-4 combines with J gene TRBJ2-5, with a possible D match to TRBD2 (7 bases). The V end lost 3 bases, the J end lost 7 bases, and 12 bases lay between the germline ends. The CDR3 consists of 13 residues. Here the CDR3 DNA reads TGTGCCAGCAGTTTGGGGGGGCCCGGGACCCAGTACTTC. The encoded protein is CASSLGGPGTQYF.

The chain couples TRBV5-1 to TRBJ1-1; D uncertain. CDR1 is SGHRS, CDR2 YFSETQ, per germline. The ends were cut back, 2 bases at V and 3 bases at J, with 8 bases in the middle. The length of the CDR3 is 13 residues. CDR3 sequence reads: CASSFKLDTEAFF. DNA for the CDR3: TGCGCCAGCAGCTTCAAACTGGACACTGAAGCTTTCTTT.

The CDR3: CASSLGRDTWFHF. The CDR3 region has the DNA TGTGCCAGCAGCTTGGGACGGGACACCTGGTTCCACTTT. The V call is TRBV5-6, the J call TRBJ1-6; maybe TRBD1 (6 bases). The germline V gene has CDR1 SGHDT and CDR2 YYEEEE. V was shortened by 0 bases and J by 17 bases, with 15 bases between the two germline ends. The CDR3 extends over 13 amino acids.

V gene TRBV12-3 or TRBV12-4 combines with J gene TRBJ1-5; possibly TRBD1 for D (6 bases). The CDR3 spans 13 residues. Trimming cost V 6 bases and J 2 bases, with 8 bases left between them. Here the CDR3 reads CASRAGGNQPQHF. The CDR3 DNA reads as TGTGCCAGCAGGGCAGGGGGCAATCAGCCCCAGCATTTT.